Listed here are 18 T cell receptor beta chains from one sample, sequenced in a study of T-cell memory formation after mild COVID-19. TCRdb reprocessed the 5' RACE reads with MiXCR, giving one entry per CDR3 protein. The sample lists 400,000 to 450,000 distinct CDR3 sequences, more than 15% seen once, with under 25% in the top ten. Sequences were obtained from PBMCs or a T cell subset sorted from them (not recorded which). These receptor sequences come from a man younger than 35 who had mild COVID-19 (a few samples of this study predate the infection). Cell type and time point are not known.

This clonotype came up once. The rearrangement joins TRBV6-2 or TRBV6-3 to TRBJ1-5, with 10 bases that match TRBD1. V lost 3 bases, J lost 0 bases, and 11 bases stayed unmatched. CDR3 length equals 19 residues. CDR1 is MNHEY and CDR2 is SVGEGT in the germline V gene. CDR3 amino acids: CASSYSGQGLWYSNQPQHF. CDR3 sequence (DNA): TGTGCCAGCAGTTATTCGGGACAGGGGTTATGGTATAGCAATCAGCCCCAGCATTTT.

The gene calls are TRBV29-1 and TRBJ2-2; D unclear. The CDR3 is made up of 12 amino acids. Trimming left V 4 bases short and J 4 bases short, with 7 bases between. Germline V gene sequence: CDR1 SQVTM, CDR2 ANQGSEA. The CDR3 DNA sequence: TGCAGCGTTGCCTTAGGCACCGGGGAGCTGTTTTTT. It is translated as CSVALGTGELFF.

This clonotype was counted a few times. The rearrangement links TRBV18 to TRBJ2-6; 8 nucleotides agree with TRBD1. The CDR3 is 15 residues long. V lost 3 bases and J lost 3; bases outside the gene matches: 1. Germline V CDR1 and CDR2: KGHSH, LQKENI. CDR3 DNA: TGTGCCAGCTCACCTGACAGGGGTGGGGCCAACGTCCTGACTTTC. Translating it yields CASSPDRGGANVLTF.

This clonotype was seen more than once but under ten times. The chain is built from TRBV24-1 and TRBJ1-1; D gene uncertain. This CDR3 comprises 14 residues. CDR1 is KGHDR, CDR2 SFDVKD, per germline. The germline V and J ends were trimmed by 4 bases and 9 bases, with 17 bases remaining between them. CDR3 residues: CATSDPRTDDKAFF. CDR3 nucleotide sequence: TGTGCCACCAGTGACCCTCGGACGGATGATAAAGCTTTCTTT.

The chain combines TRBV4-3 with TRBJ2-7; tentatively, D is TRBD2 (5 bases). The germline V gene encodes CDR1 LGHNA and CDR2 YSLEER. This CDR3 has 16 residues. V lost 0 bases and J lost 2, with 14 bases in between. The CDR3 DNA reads TGCGCCAGCAGCCAAGATTTAACCGGACTTCCCTACGAGCAGTACTTC. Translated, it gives CASSQDLTGLPYEQYF.

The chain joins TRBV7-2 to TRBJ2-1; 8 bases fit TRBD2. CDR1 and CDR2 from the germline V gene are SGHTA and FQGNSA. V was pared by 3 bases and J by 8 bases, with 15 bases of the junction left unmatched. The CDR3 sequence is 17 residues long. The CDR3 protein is CASSFSWAGGGYDEQFF. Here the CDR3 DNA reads TGTGCCAGCAGCTTTTCCTGGGCGGGGGGCGGCTATGATGAGCAGTTCTTC.

The CDR3 region is CASSLEGGQSFF. CDR3 bases: TGTGCCAGCAGTCTCGAAGGGGGACAATCTTTCTTT. This rearrangement joins TRBV6-5 to TRBJ1-1; a weak D match, TRBD1 (6 bases). Between the trimmed V and J ends, which lost 5 bases and 12 bases, there was a span of 16 bases. The CDR3 spans 12 residues. Germline V lookup: CDR1 MNHEY, CDR2 SVGAGI.

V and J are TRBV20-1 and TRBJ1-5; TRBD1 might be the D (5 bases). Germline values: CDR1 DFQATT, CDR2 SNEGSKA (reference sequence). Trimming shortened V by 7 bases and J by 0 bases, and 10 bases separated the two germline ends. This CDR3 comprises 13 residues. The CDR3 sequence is CSGAGSSNQPQHF. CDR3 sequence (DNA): TGCAGTGGGGCAGGGAGTAGCAATCAGCCCCAGCATTTT.

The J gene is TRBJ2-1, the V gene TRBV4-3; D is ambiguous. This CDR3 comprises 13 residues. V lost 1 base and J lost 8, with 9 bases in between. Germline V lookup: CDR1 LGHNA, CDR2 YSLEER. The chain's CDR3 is CASSQARWDEQFF. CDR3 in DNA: TGCGCCAGCAGCCAAGCCAGGTGGGATGAGCAGTTCTTC.

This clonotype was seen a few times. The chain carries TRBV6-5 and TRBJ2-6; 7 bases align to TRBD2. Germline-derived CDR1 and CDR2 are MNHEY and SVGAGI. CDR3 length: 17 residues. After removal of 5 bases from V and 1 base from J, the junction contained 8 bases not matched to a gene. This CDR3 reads CASSLLLGGSGANVLTF. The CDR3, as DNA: TGTGCCAGCAGTCTACTGTTGGGAGGGTCTGGGGCCAACGTCCTGACTTTC.

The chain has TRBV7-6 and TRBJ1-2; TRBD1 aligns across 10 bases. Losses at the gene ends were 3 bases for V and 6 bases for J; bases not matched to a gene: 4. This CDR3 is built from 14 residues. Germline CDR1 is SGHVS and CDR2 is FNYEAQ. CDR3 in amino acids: CASSLTGGLDGYTF. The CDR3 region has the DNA TGTGCCAGCAGCTTGACAGGGGGCCTCGATGGCTACACCTTC.

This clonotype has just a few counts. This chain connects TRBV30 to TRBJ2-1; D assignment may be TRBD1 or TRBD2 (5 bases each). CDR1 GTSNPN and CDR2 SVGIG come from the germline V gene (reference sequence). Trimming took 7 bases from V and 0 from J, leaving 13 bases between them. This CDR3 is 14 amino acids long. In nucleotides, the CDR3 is TGTGCCTCCCCGGGGCGGAGCTCCTACAATGAGCAGTTCTTC. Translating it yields CASPGRSSYNEQFF.

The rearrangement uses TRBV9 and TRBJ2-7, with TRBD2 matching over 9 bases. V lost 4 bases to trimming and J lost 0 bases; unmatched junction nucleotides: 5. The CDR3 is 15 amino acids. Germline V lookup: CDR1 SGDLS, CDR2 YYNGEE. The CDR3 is CASSISGGSSYEQYF. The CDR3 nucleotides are TGTGCCAGCAGCATCAGCGGGGGGAGCTCCTACGAGCAGTACTTC.

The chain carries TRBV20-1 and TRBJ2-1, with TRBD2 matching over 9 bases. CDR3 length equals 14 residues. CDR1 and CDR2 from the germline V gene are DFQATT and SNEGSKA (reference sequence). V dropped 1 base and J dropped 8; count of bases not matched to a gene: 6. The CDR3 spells CSARGTSASHEQFF. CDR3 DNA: TGCAGTGCTAGAGGGACTAGCGCCAGCCATGAGCAGTTCTTC.

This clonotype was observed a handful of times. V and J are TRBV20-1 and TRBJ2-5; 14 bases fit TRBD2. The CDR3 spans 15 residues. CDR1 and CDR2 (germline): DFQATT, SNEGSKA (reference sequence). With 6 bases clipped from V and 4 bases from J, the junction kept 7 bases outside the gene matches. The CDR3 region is CSATGGTSGGETQYF. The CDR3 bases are TGCAGTGCAACAGGGGGGACTAGCGGGGGAGAGACCCAGTACTTC.

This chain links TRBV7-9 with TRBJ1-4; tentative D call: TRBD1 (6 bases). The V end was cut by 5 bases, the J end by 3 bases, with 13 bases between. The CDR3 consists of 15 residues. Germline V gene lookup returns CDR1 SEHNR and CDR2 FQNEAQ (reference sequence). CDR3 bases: TGTGCCAGCAGCGCCTCGGGGGCCCCTAATGAAAAACTGTTTTTT. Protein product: CASSASGAPNEKLFF.

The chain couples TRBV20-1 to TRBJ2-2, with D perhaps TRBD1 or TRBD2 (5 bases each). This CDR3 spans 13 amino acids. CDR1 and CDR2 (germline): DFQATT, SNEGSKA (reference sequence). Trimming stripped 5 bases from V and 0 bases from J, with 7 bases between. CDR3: CSAGTANTGELFF. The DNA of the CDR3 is TGCAGTGCTGGGACCGCGAACACCGGGGAGCTGTTTTTT.

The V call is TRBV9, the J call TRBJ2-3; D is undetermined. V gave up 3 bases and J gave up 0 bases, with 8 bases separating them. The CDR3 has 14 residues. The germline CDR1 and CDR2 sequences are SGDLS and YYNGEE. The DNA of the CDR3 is TGTGCCAGCAGCGCCGACGTTAGCACAGATACGCAGTATTTT. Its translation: CASSADVSTDTQYF.